These 24 T cell receptor beta chains came from one sample sequenced in a study of cytomegalovirus exposure and HLA in healthy donors. Here immunoSEQ multiplex PCR was the method, and the copy in TCRdb shows in-frame clones only, minus some. Of under 150,000 clones listed, approximately 84% are singletons. The sample was PBMCs. The source of these receptors is a woman aged 25 to 45 in good health and CMV-seronegative.

Here the CDR3 DNA reads TGTGCCAGCAGCTTATATGCGGGACAGGTTAATCAGCCCCAGCATTTT. Residues: CASSLYAGQVNQPQHF. V is TRBV7-9 and J is TRBJ1-5; 8 bases are a match to TRBD1. This CDR3 is built from 16 residues. CDR1 is SEHNR and CDR2 is FQNEAQ in the germline V gene (reference sequence). V lost 2 bases to trimming and J lost 4 bases; unmatched junction nucleotides: 7. The full variable domain, rest sourced from reference TRBV7-9 and TRBJ1-5, is DTGVSQNPRHKITKRGQNVTFRCDPISEHNRLYWYRQTLGQGPEFLTYFQNEAQLEKSRLLSDRFSAERPKGSFSTLEIQRTEQGDSAMYLCASSLYAGQVNQPQHFGDGTRLSIL.

The genes are TRBV6-5 and TRBJ1-1; 7 bases line up with TRBD1. CDR3 length: 14 residues. Germline V gene data show CDR1 as MNHEY and CDR2 as SVGAGI. Trimming cost V 6 bases and J 2 bases; bases outside gene matches: 6. This CDR3 is CASRVQGTNTEAFF. For the CDR3, the DNA is TGTGCCAGCAGGGTACAGGGGACTAACACTGAAGCTTTCTTT.

This chain uses TRBV5-1 with TRBJ1-2; D gene ambiguous. Between the trimmed V and J ends, which lost 4 bases and 7 bases, there was a span of 17 bases. The V gene's germline CDR1 is SGHRS and CDR2 YFSETQ. This CDR3 comprises 14 residues. For the CDR3, the DNA is TGCGCCAGCAGCCAAAACACTAGCCCTCTTGGCTACACCTTC. This codes for CASSQNTSPLGYTF. The full variable domain, with the rest looked up from reference TRBV5-1 and TRBJ1-2, is KAGVTQTPRYLIKTRGQQVTLSCSPISGHRSVSWYQQTPGQGLQFLFEYFSETQRNKGNFPGRFSGRQFSNSRSEMNVSTLELGDSALYLCASSQNTSPLGYTFGSGTRLTVV.

This chain connects TRBV29-1 to TRBJ2-3; TRBD1 might be the D (6 bases). V was clipped by 3 bases and J by 4 bases, with 8 bases between them. CDR3 length: 12 residues. The germline V gene encodes CDR1 SQVTM and CDR2 ANQGSEA. The CDR3 protein is CSVDGQSDTQYF. In DNA form, the CDR3 reads TGCAGCGTTGACGGACAGTCAGATACGCAGTATTTT.

J is TRBJ2-3 and V is TRBV28, with TRBD1 matching 7 bases. This CDR3 has 14 amino acids. Germline V gives CDR1 MDHEN, CDR2 SYDVKM. Trimming cost V 4 bases and J 4 bases; bases outside gene matches: 5. The CDR3 is CASSWGQRADTQYF. CDR3 DNA sequence: TGTGCCAGCAGTTGGGGACAGAGGGCAGATACGCAGTATTTT.

The CDR3 region is CASSYSTPGNEKLFF. The CDR3 nucleotides read TGTGCCAGCAGTTACTCGACACCGGGGAATGAAAAACTGTTTTTT. This chain uses TRBV6-5 with TRBJ1-4; D uncertain. Trimming took 0 bases from V and 5 from J, leaving 10 bases between them. This CDR3 comprises 15 residues. Germline lookup yields CDR1 MNHEY and CDR2 SVGAGI.

The rearrangement joins TRBV7-2 to TRBJ2-1, with TRBD2 identical over 7 bases. Looked up from germline, CDR1 is SGHTA and CDR2 is FQGNSA. This CDR3 contains 15 residues. The J segment lost 9 bases and the V segment lost 0 bases, leaving 8 bases of the junction unmatched. The chain's CDR3 is CASSLASGRGGEQFF. The CDR3 bases are TGTGCCAGCAGCTTAGCGTCTGGGAGGGGTGGTGAGCAGTTCTTC. The full variable domain, in which reference TRBV7-2 and TRBJ2-1 provide the parts outside the CDR3, is GAGVSQSPSNKVTEKGKDVELRCDPISGHTALYWYRQSLGQGLEFLIYFQGNSAPDKSGLPSDRFSAERTGGSVSTLTIQRTQQEDSAVYLCASSLASGRGGEQFFGPGTRLTVL.

The genes are TRBV18 and TRBJ2-7, with 11 bases aligning to TRBD2. The length of the CDR3 is 17 residues. Germline CDR1 is KGHSH and CDR2 is LQKENI. V shed 2 bases and J 0 bases; nucleotides not matched to a gene: 6. In DNA, the CDR3 is TGTGCCAGCTCACCAAGACTAGCGGGGACCGCCTCCTACGAGCAGTACTTC. This sequence encodes CASSPRLAGTASYEQYF.

The V and J genes are TRBV27 and TRBJ2-5; 12 bases agree with TRBD2. V dropped 6 bases and J dropped 5; count of bases not matched to a gene: 16. CDR3 length: 18 amino acids. Germline-derived CDR1 and CDR2 are MNHEY and SMNVEV (reference sequence). CDR3 DNA: TGTGCCAGCAGCCCCCTCTCTAGCGGGGGGGCCCGGATCGAGACCCAGTACTTC. It encodes CASSPLSSGGARIETQYF.

This clone was seen a few times. V is TRBV19 and J is TRBJ1-1, with a tentative D call TRBD1 (5 bases). Germline-derived CDR1 and CDR2 are LNHDA and SQIVND (reference sequence). The CDR3 sequence is 16 residues long. Trimming pared 5 bases from V and 0 bases from J, leaving 16 bases between. CDR3 in DNA: TGTGCCAGTAGTCCTCAGGGACTAACCATGAACACTGAAGCTTTCTTT. This translates into CASSPQGLTMNTEAFF.

The chain carries TRBV6-1 and TRBJ1-2, with D possibly being TRBD1 (5 bases). In germline, CDR1 is MNHNS, CDR2 SASEGT. This CDR3 contains 14 residues. Trimming pared 10 bases from V and 2 bases from J, leaving 17 bases between. The CDR3 sequence is CATSPGGGNYGYTF. The CDR3 DNA follows: TGTGCCACCTCCCCCGGGGGGGGGAACTATGGCTACACCTTC.

V gene TRBV11-2 combines with J gene TRBJ1-1; 7 nucleotides match TRBD1. Germline V gene sequence: CDR1 SGHAT, CDR2 FQNNGV. CDR3 length: 13 amino acids. The V and J ends lost 5 bases and 4 bases, in that order; junction bases with no gene match: 4. The CDR3 nucleotides are TGTGCCAGCAGCCAGGGGGTTGGCACTGAAGCTTTCTTT. This gives the protein CASSQGVGTEAFF.

This chain connects TRBV6-6 to TRBJ1-1, with 7 positions matching TRBD1. This CDR3 has 11 residues. The V and J ends lost 5 bases and 8 bases, in that order; junction bases with no gene match: 2. Germline CDR1 reads MNHNY; CDR2 reads SVGAGI (reference sequence). The CDR3 is CASSPDREAFF. CDR3 in DNA: TGTGCCAGCAGTCCGGACAGGGAAGCTTTCTTT.

The chain has TRBV27 and TRBJ1-1, with 9 bases fitting TRBD1. CDR1 and CDR2 (germline): MNHEY, SMNVEV (reference sequence). V shed 6 bases and J 6 bases; nucleotides not matched to a gene: 11. The CDR3 is 15 amino acids. Here the CDR3 reads CASSPLSGDRAEAFF. DNA of the CDR3: TGTGCCAGCAGCCCATTGTCGGGGGACAGGGCTGAAGCTTTCTTT.

The V gene is TRBV5-1, the J gene TRBJ2-2; D is undetermined. The V end lost 4 bases, the J end lost 6 bases, and 10 bases lay between the germline ends. Looked up from germline, CDR1 is SGHRS and CDR2 is YFSETQ. The CDR3 covers 13 residues. CDR3 sequence: CASSPPVSGELFF. The CDR3 nucleotides read TGCGCCAGCAGCCCCCCAGTGTCCGGGGAGCTGTTTTTT.

This chain uses TRBV5-6 with TRBJ2-7, with TRBD1 matching 8 bases. Germline V gene sequence: CDR1 SGHDT, CDR2 YYEEEE. The CDR3 contains 15 residues. J lost 2 bases, V lost 2 bases, and 6 bases had no gene match. Written as DNA, the CDR3 is TGTGCCAGCAGCTTACCGGGACAGGCCCCCTACGAGCAGTACTTC. Translation: CASSLPGQAPYEQYF.

V and J are TRBV7-9 and TRBJ1-2, with 8 bases fitting TRBD1. Trimming removed 5 bases from V and 1 base from J; junction bases left unmatched: 18. The CDR3 runs 19 residues. Germline V gene lookup returns CDR1 SEHNR and CDR2 FQNEAQ (reference sequence). The CDR3 DNA is TGTGCCAGCAGCCCTCGTTTTTATGGACAGGGAAGGGGTAACTATGGCTACACCTTC. Amino acid sequence: CASSPRFYGQGRGNYGYTF.

The CDR3 spells CASSLLRTGAVGRNEQFF. The CDR3 DNA reads TGTGCCAGCAGCTTACTTAGGACAGGGGCGGTTGGTAGGAATGAGCAGTTCTTC. The chain employs TRBV11-1 and TRBJ2-1; TRBD1 matches at 9 bases. The germline V gene has CDR1 SGHAT and CDR2 FQDESV (reference sequence). The CDR3 extends over 18 amino acids. V trimming: 2 bases; J trimming: 7 bases; junction bases outside the gene matches: 15. The full variable domain, its missing parts supplied by reference TRBV11-1 and TRBJ2-1, is EAEVAQSPRYKITEKSQAVAFWCDPISGHATLYWYRQILGQGPELLVQFQDESVVDDSQLPKDRFSAERLKGVDSTLKIQPAELGDSAMYLCASSLLRTGAVGRNEQFFGPGTRLTVL.

This clone has a count of ten or more. The chain has TRBV2 and TRBJ1-2; possible D gene TRBD1, 6 bases. V gave up 8 bases and J gave up 8 bases, with 21 bases separating them. Looked up from germline, CDR1 is SNHLY and CDR2 is FYNNEI. The CDR3 consists of 14 residues. CDR3 DNA: TGTGCCAGCGGGCGTTATGGGGGCTATGACGGCTACACCTTC. Its protein is CASGRYGGYDGYTF.

The genes are TRBV7-6 and TRBJ2-5; 7 nucleotides match TRBD1. Unmatched junction bases numbered 12, after V lost 5 bases and J lost 3 bases. The CDR3 has 16 amino acids. Germline CDR1 is SGHVS and CDR2 is FNYEAQ. The CDR3 DNA reads TGTGCCAGCAGCCCAGTGACAGGGTTGGGGAAAGAGACCCAGTACTTC. Translating gives CASSPVTGLGKETQYF.

V gene TRBV29-1 combines with J gene TRBJ2-1; TRBD1 matches 7 bases. V was clipped by 2 bases and J by 3 bases; unmatched bases: 4. Germline-derived CDR1 and CDR2 are SQVTM and ANQGSEA. The CDR3 consists of 14 residues. CDR3 sequence (DNA): TGCAGCGTTGAATGGGGACAGATCTACAATGAGCAGTTCTTC. This encodes CSVEWGQIYNEQFF.

This sequence joins TRBV28 and TRBJ2-5, with 9 bases matching TRBD2. Germline values: CDR1 MDHEN, CDR2 SYDVKM. V shed 8 bases, J shed 5 bases, and the junction held 3 bases outside the gene matches. The CDR3 totals 12 residues. The CDR3 spells CASLAGGETQYF. CDR3 DNA: TGTGCCAGCTTGGCGGGGGGGGAGACCCAGTACTTC.

The chain couples TRBV2 to TRBJ1-1, with D unresolved. Germline CDR1 is SNHLY and CDR2 is FYNNEI. The CDR3 length is 15 residues. V lost 2 bases, J lost 1 base, and 11 bases lay in between. The CDR3 nucleotides read TGTGCCAGCAGTGAACGCGAATCTGCGAACACTGAAGCTTTCTTT. Protein sequence: CASSERESANTEAFF.

This clone was detected only once. This rearrangement joins TRBV7-9 to TRBJ2-3; D may be TRBD2 (6 bases). The CDR3 totals 14 residues. Germline CDR1 reads SEHNR; CDR2 reads FQNEAQ (reference sequence). Trimming removed 5 bases from V and 3 bases from J, with 12 bases in between. CDR3: CASSQSGGTDTQYF. CDR3 in DNA: TGTGCCAGCAGCCAATCTGGAGGGACAGATACGCAGTATTTT.